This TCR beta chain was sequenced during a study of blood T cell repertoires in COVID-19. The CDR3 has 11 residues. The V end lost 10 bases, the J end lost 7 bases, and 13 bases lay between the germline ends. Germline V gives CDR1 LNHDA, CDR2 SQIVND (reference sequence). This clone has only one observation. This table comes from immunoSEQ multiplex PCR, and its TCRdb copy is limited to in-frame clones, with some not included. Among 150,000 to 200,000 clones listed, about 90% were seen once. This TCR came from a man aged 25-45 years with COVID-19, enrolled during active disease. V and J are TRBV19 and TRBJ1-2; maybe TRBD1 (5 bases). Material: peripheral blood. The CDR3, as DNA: TGTGCCACCTCTCAGGGCTTTGGCTACACCTTC. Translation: CATSQGFGYTF.